This T cell receptor beta chain came from a study of Graves' ophthalmopathy and Graves' hyperthyroidism. Points from the study as a whole: Ophthalmopathy and stable hyperthyroidism were discriminated by a 13-signature model, with around 88% sensitivity and approximately 78% specificity.

V gave up 5 bases and J gave up 7 bases, with 20 bases separating them. Germline loops: CDR1 SEHNR, CDR2 FQNEAQ (reference sequence). The CDR3 loop spans 15 amino acids. This clonotype was seen a few times. What it recognizes is unknown. CDR3 regions of TCR beta were amplified from RNA transcripts. An opening RT-PCR round employed HTBI primers and preceded a second-round multiplex PCR. TCRdb re-derived calls from the multiplex PCR reads in MiXCR, one entry per CDR3 protein. The data show around 1,000,000 distinct CDR3 sequences, roughly 35% seen once. This chain links TRBV7-9 with TRBJ2-5; no firm D call. This clonotype was obtained from an adult man with Graves' hyperthyroidism. Sequencing was done on a sample of peripheral blood or thyroid tissue (not recorded which). The CDR3 region is CASSQDLNLVATQYF. CDR3 DNA sequence: TGTGCCAGCAGCCAAGATCTCAATTTAGTCGCGACCCAGTACTTC.